A single sample is the source of the 20 T cell receptor beta chains below, sequenced in a study of T-cell memory formation after mild COVID-19. In TCRdb, the 5' RACE reads were re-called with MiXCR into one record per CDR3 protein. The sample records around 470,000 distinct CDR3 sequences, roughly 20% being singletons. Sample: PBMCs or a T cell subset sorted from them (not recorded which). Receptors were obtained from an adult woman who had mild COVID-19 (a few samples of this study predate the infection). Cell type and time point are not known.

The chain employs TRBV5-1 and TRBJ2-3; 10 bases fit TRBD2. Germline values: CDR1 SGHRS, CDR2 YFSETQ. This CDR3 contains 16 residues. J was trimmed by 2 bases and V by 0 bases; bases with no gene match: 3. The CDR3 sequence: CASSLASGRATDTQYF. CDR3 coding DNA: TGCGCCAGCAGCTTGGCGAGCGGGAGGGCCACAGATACGCAGTATTTT.

This clonotype was observed a handful of times. The chain carries TRBV29-1 and TRBJ2-1; 11 nucleotides line up with TRBD2. This CDR3 comprises 16 residues. The junction had 6 bases not matched to a gene; V was cut back by 3 bases and J by 2 bases. Germline V gene sequence: CDR1 SQVTM, CDR2 ANQGSEA. The CDR3: CSVDTSGGVTYNEQFF. For the CDR3, the DNA is TGCAGCGTTGATACTAGCGGGGGTGTAACCTACAATGAGCAGTTCTTC.

As DNA, the CDR3 is TGTGCCAGCAGACAGTCTGGACAGGGGTCGACCTACAATGAGCAGTTCTTC. Translated, it gives CASRQSGQGSTYNEQFF. The chain joins TRBV6-5 to TRBJ2-1, with 9 bases lining up with TRBD1. V lost 6 bases to trimming and J lost 2 bases; unmatched junction nucleotides: 11. This CDR3 region has 17 residues. Germline V gives CDR1 MNHEY, CDR2 SVGAGI.

This clonotype has a handful of counts. The chain employs TRBV4-1 and TRBJ1-1; maybe TRBD1 (6 bases). Per germline, CDR1 MGHRA and CDR2 YSYEKL. Trimming cost V 4 bases and J 5 bases, with 11 bases left between them. The length of the CDR3 is 13 residues. In DNA, the CDR3 is TGCGCCAGCAGCCCGATAGGGGGGACTGAAGCTTTCTTT. This codes for CASSPIGGTEAFF.

This rearrangement joins TRBV9 to TRBJ1-3, with 8 bases lining up with TRBD1. This CDR3 is built from 16 residues. Losses at the gene ends were 4 bases for V and 0 bases for J; bases not matched to a gene: 6. The V gene's germline CDR1 is SGDLS and CDR2 YYNGEE. CDR3 DNA: TGTGCCAGCAGCAAGGGGGACAGGAGCTCTGGAAACACCATATATTTT. Its translation: CASSKGDRSSGNTIYF.

This clonotype showed up just a few times. This sequence joins TRBV5-1 and TRBJ1-1; D not certain. V was trimmed by 0 bases and J by 1 base, leaving 16 bases between them. Per the germline V gene, CDR1 is SGHRS and CDR2 is YFSETQ. The CDR3 is made up of 17 amino acids. The CDR3 DNA reads as TGCGCCAGCAGCTTGGACGGGGTGGAGGATCGGAACACTGAAGCTTTCTTT. This gives the protein CASSLDGVEDRNTEAFF. Supplemented by reference TRBV5-1 and TRBJ1-1, the full variable domain reads KAGVTQTPRYLIKTRGQQVTLSCSPISGHRSVSWYQQTPGQGLQFLFEYFSETQRNKGNFPGRFSGRQFSNSRSEMNVSTLELGDSALYLCASSLDGVEDRNTEAFFGQGTRLTVV.

This clonotype was seen repeatedly, ten times or more. This chain joins TRBV18 and TRBJ2-7, with D hard to call. The CDR3 is made up of 15 amino acids. V was trimmed by 3 bases and J by 0 bases, leaving 12 bases between them. From germline, CDR1 is KGHSH and CDR2 LQKENI. The CDR3 region has the DNA TGTGCCAGCTCACCCAGTACCGGTAACTCCTACGAGCAGTACTTC. Amino acids: CASSPSTGNSYEQYF.

This chain joins TRBV2 and TRBJ2-1; the D is unclear. In germline, CDR1 is SNHLY, CDR2 FYNNEI. The length of the CDR3 is 14 residues. Trimming took off 4 bases at V and 12 bases at J, with 19 bases between the two ends. The CDR3 spells CASSGQTMGIGQFF. The CDR3 region has the DNA TGTGCCAGCAGTGGGCAGACCATGGGGATTGGGCAGTTCTTC.

This clonotype was seen only a few times. The chain combines TRBV9 with TRBJ1-2; 11 bases line up with TRBD1. V was clipped by 3 bases and J by 2 bases; unmatched bases: 3. The CDR3 loop spans 15 amino acids. Germline V gene sequence: CDR1 SGDLS, CDR2 YYNGEE. The CDR3 DNA reads as TGTGCCAGCAGCGCGCGGACAGGGGGCAACTATGGCTACACCTTC. Protein sequence: CASSARTGGNYGYTF. Full variable domain (remainder filled in from reference TRBV9 and TRBJ1-2): DSGVTQTPKHLITATGQRVTLRCSPRSGDLSVYWYQQSLDQGLQFLIQYYNGEERAKGNILERFSAQQFPDLHSELNLSSLELGDSALYFCASSARTGGNYGYTFGSGTRLTVV.

The J gene is TRBJ2-1, the V gene TRBV5-1; 9 nucleotides agree with TRBD2. CDR3 length: 15 residues. Germline-derived CDR1 and CDR2 are SGHRS and YFSETQ. The V gene end was trimmed by 2 bases and the J gene end by 5 bases; junction bases not matched to a gene: 5. In DNA, the CDR3 is TGCGCCAGCAGCTTAGCGGGGGGCGGGCACAATGAGCAGTTCTTC. Its translation is CASSLAGGGHNEQFF.

This clonotype was observed a few times. This sequence joins TRBV7-8 and TRBJ1-4; D is ambiguous. CDR1 SGHVS and CDR2 FQNEAQ come from the germline V gene. V lost 6 bases, J lost 12 bases, and 14 bases lay in between. This CDR3 has 12 residues. CDR3 amino acids: CASSFGLKQLFF. CDR3 DNA: TGTGCCAGCAGTTTCGGACTGAAGCAACTGTTTTTT.

The chain has TRBV29-1 and TRBJ1-4; D may be TRBD1 (5 bases). The CDR3 length is 13 residues. CDR1 and CDR2 (germline): SQVTM, ANQGSEA. V was pared by 7 bases and J by 3 bases, with 12 bases between. CDR3 region: CSARDVSNEKLFF. The CDR3 region has the DNA TGCAGCGCCCGGGACGTGTCTAATGAAAAACTGTTTTTT.

This clonotype is a singleton in its sample. The chain recombines TRBV7-3 with TRBJ1-3; the D is unclear. CDR3 length: 16 amino acids. The germline CDR1 and CDR2 sequences are SGHTA and FQGTGA. Trimming shortened V by 2 bases and J by 1 base, and 12 bases separated the two germline ends. CDR3 DNA: TGTGCCAGCAGCTTAGGGTCCTTTATGTCTGGAAACACCATATATTTT. It specifies CASSLGSFMSGNTIYF.

This clonotype was observed a few times. The chain carries TRBV11-2 and TRBJ2-1; 11 bases agree with TRBD2. Germline V lookup: CDR1 SGHAT, CDR2 FQNNGV. The CDR3 has 17 residues. V dropped 1 base and J dropped 9; count of bases not matched to a gene: 11. The DNA for the CDR3 is TGTGCCAGCAGCTTAGTTCCCCTAGCGGGAGGTGTGGGTGAGCAGTTCTTC. Its protein is CASSLVPLAGGVGEQFF.

The V and J genes are TRBV6-4 and TRBJ2-2; no reliable D call. CDR3 length: 14 amino acids. The V end lost 5 bases, the J end lost 1 base, and 8 bases lay between the germline ends. Per germline, CDR1 MRHNA and CDR2 SNTAGT. The CDR3 spells CASSSDGNTGELFF. As DNA, the CDR3 is TGTGCCAGCAGTTCAGACGGGAACACCGGGGAGCTGTTTTTT.

The chain uses TRBV12-3 or TRBV12-4 and TRBJ2-1, with TRBD2 matching 12 bases. The ends lost 7 bases at V and 12 bases at J; junction bases unmatched: 13. The CDR3 covers 15 residues. The CDR3 DNA is TGTGCCAGCACTACGAGACTAGCGGGAGTTGAGGTGCAGTTCTTC. Its protein product is CASTTRLAGVEVQFF.

The J gene is TRBJ2-7, the V gene TRBV7-9; maybe TRBD1 (6 bases). Trimming left V 5 bases short and J 2 bases short, with 13 bases between. This CDR3 comprises 14 residues. From germline, CDR1 is SEHNR and CDR2 FQNEAQ (reference sequence). The CDR3 bases are TGTGCCAGCAGCGCAGGACAGTGGACCTACGAGCAGTACTTC. This encodes CASSAGQWTYEQYF. The full variable domain, rest sourced from reference TRBV7-9 and TRBJ2-7, is DTGVSQNPRHKITKRGQNVTFRCDPISEHNRLYWYRQTLGQGPEFLTYFQNEAQLEKSRLLSDRFSAERPKGSFSTLEIQRTEQGDSAMYLCASSAGQWTYEQYFGPGTRLTVT.

This chain joins TRBV6-5 and TRBJ1-2, with D hard to call. V lost 6 bases and J 6 bases, leaving 14 bases between the germline ends. The V gene's germline CDR1 is MNHEY and CDR2 SVGAGI. The CDR3 length is 13 residues. The CDR3 protein is CASRRSHVNGYTF. DNA for the CDR3: TGTGCCAGCAGACGGTCCCACGTCAATGGCTACACCTTC.

This clonotype was detected once. The chain uses TRBV5-4 and TRBJ2-6, with D possibly TRBD1 on 5 matching bases. Germline CDR1 SGHNT, CDR2 YYREEE (reference sequence). The CDR3 is 15 amino acids. The V and J ends lost 6 bases and 0 bases respectively, with 10 bases between them. The CDR3 spells CASKRTLSGANVLTF. CDR3 nucleotides: TGTGCCAGCAAACGGACACTCTCTGGGGCCAACGTCCTGACTTTC.

This clonotype was counted once. The J gene is TRBJ2-1, the V gene TRBV20-1; 9 positions match TRBD1. The CDR3 is 11 amino acids. V lost 6 bases and J lost 9; bases outside the gene matches: 3. The germline V gene encodes CDR1 DFQATT and CDR2 SNEGSKA (reference sequence). CDR3 sequence reads: CSAGQGSEQFF. For the CDR3, the DNA is TGCAGTGCCGGACAGGGGAGTGAGCAGTTCTTC.